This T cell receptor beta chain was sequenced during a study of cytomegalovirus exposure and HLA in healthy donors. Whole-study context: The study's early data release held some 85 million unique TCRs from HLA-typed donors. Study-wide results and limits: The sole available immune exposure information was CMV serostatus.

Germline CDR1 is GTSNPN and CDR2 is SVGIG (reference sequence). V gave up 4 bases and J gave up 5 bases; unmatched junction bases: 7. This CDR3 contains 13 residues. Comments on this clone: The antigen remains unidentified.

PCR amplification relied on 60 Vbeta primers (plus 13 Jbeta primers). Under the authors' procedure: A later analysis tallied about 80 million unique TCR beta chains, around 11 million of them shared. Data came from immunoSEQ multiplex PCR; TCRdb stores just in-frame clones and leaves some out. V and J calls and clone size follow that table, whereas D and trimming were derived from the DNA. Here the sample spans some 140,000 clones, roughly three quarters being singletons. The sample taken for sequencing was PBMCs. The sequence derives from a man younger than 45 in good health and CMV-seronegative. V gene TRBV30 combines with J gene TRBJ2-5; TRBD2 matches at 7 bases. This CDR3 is CAWTGLVGETQYF. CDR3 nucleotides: TGTGCCTGGACCGGACTAGTTGGTGAGACCCAGTACTTC.